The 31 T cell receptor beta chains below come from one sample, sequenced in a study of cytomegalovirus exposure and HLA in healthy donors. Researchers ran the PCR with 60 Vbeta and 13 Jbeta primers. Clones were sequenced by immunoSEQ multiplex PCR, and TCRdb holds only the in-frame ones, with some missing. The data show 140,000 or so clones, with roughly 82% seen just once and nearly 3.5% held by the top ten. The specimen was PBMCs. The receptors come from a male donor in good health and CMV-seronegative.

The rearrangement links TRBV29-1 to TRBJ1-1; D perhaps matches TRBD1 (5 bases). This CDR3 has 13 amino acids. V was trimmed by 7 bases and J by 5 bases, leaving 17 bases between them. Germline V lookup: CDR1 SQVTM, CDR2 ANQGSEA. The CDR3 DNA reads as TGCAGCGCAAGCCTAGGGGCTGGGACTGAAGCTTTCTTT. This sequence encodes CSASLGAGTEAFF.

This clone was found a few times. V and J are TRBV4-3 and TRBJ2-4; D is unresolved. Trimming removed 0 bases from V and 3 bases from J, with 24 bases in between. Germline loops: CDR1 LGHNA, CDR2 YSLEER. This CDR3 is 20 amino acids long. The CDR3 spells CASSQDQASYVTSGKNIQYF. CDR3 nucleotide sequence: TGCGCCAGCAGCCAAGATCAGGCCTCCTATGTCACTTCAGGCAAAAACATTCAGTACTTC.

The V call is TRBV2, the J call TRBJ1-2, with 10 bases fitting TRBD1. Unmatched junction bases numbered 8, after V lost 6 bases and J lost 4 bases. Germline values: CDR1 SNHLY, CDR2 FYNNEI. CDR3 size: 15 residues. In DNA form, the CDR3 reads TGTGCCAGCAGGCCCGGGACAGGGGCGAGCTATGGCTACACCTTC. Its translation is CASRPGTGASYGYTF.

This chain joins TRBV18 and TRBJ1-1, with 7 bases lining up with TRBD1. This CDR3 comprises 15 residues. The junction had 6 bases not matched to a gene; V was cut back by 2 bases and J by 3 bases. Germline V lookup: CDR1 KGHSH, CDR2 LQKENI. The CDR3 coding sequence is TGTGCCAGCTCACCATCTATAGGGGGCGACACTGAAGCTTTCTTT. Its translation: CASSPSIGGDTEAFF. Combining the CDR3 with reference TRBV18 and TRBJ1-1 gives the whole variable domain NAGVMQNPRHLVRRRGQEARLRCSPMKGHSHVYWYRQLPEEGLKFMVYLQKENIIDESGMPKERFSAEFPKEGPSILRIQQVVRGDSAAYFCASSPSIGGDTEAFFGQGTRLTVV.

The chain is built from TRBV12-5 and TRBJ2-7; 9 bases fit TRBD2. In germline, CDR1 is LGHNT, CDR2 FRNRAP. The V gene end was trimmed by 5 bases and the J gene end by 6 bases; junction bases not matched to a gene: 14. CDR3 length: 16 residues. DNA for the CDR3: TGTGCTAGTGGTCCTCCTACCAGCGGGGGGCCTCTCGAGCAGTACTTC. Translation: CASGPPTSGGPLEQYF.

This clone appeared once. As DNA, the CDR3 is TGTGCCAGCAGTGAAGTCGGGGTCGCGGTCACTGAAGCTTTCTTT. It specifies CASSEVGVAVTEAFF. The chain is built from TRBV6-1 and TRBJ1-1; D gene unclear. This CDR3 has 15 residues. Per the germline V gene, CDR1 is MNHNS and CDR2 is SASEGT. Trimming stripped 1 base from V and 4 bases from J, with 13 bases between.

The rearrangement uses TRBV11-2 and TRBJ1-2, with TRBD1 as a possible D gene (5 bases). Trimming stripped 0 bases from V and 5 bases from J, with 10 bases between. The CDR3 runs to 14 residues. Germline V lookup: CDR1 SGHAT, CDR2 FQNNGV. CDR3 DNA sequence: TGTGCCAGCAGCTTAGATGACAGAACGTATGGCTACACCTTC. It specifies CASSLDDRTYGYTF.

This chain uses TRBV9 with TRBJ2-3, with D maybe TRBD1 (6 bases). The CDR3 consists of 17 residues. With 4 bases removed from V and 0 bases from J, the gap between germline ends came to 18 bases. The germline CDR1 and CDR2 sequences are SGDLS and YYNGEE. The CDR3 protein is CASSTRRTEKSTDTQYF. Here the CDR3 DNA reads TGTGCCAGCAGCACCCGACGGACAGAGAAGAGCACAGATACGCAGTATTTT.

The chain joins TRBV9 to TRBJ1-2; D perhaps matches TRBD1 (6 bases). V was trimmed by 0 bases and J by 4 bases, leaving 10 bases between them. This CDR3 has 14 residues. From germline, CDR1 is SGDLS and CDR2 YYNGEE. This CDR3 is CASSVEGVGYGYTF. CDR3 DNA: TGTGCCAGCAGCGTAGAGGGGGTCGGCTATGGCTACACCTTC.

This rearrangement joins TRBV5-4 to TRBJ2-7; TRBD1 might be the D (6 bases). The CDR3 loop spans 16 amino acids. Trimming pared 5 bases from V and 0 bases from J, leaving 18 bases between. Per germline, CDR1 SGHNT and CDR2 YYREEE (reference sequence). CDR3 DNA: TGTGCCAGCAGTCGAACCCTAGGACAGCGCTCCTACGAGCAGTACTTC. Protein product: CASSRTLGQRSYEQYF.

As DNA, the CDR3 is TGTGCCAGCAGCCCAGTCCCGGGGGGGCAGCCCCAGCATTTT. Translation: CASSPVPGGQPQHF. The chain employs TRBV7-9 and TRBJ1-5; TRBD1 might be the D (5 bases). The CDR3 runs to 14 residues. In germline, CDR1 is SEHNR, CDR2 FQNEAQ (reference sequence). Trimming took off 5 bases at V and 7 bases at J, with 15 bases between the two ends.

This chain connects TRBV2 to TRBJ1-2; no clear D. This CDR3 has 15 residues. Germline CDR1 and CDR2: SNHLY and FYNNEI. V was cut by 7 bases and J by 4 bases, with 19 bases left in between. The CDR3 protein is CASTSEEVGGYGYTF. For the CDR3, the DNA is TGTGCCAGCACCTCCGAGGAAGTTGGCGGCTATGGCTACACCTTC.

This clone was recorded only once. The CDR3 here is CASRGTGGAKGDETQYF. CDR3 bases: TGCGCCAGCCGAGGGACAGGGGGCGCGAAAGGTGACGAGACCCAGTACTTC. This chain uses TRBV5-1 with TRBJ2-5; 12 nucleotides match TRBD1. Germline CDR1 and CDR2: SGHRS and YFSETQ. V lost 7 bases to trimming and J lost 5 bases; unmatched junction nucleotides: 15. The CDR3 extends over 17 amino acids.

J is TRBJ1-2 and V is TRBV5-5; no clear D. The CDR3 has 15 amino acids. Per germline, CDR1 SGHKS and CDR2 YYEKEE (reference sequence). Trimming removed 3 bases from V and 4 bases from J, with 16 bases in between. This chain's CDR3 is CASSSGEGLVYGYTF. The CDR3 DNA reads TGTGCCAGCAGCTCTGGGGAGGGTCTGGTCTATGGCTACACCTTC.

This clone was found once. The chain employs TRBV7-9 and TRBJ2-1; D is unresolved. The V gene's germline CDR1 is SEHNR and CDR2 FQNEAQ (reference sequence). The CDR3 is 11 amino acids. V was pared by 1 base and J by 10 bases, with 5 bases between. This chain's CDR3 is CASSLGPEQFF. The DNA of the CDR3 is TGTGCCAGCAGCTTAGGTCCGGAGCAGTTCTTC.

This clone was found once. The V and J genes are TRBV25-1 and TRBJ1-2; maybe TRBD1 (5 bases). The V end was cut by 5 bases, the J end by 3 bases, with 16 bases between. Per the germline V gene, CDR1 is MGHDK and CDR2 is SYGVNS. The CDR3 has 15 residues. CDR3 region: CASSPPPRQHYGYTF. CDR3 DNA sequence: TGTGCCAGCAGTCCCCCCCCAAGACAGCACTATGGCTACACCTTC.

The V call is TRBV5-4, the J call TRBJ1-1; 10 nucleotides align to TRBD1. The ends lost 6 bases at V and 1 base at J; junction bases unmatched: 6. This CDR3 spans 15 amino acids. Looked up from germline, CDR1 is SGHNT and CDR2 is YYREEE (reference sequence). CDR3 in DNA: TGTGCCAGCACCCAGACAGGGGGCGGGAACACTGAAGCTTTCTTT. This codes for CASTQTGGGNTEAFF.

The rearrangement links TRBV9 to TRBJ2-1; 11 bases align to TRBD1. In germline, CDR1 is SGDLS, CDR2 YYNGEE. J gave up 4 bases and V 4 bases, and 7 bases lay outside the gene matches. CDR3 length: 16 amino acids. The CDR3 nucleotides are TGTGCCAGCAGCACAGGGACAGGGGGACCTTACAATGAGCAGTTCTTC. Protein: CASSTGTGGPYNEQFF.

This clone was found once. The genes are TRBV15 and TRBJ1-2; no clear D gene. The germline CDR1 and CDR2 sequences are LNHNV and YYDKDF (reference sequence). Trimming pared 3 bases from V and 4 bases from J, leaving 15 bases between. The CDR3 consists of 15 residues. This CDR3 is CATSSPPAASYGYTF. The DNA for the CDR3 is TGTGCCACCAGCAGCCCCCCCGCGGCTAGCTATGGCTACACCTTC.

The CDR3 DNA follows: TGTGCCAGCTCACCCGCCGGGGTAGCGGGATCCTACAATGAGCAGTTCTTC. Translating gives CASSPAGVAGSYNEQFF. The V and J genes are TRBV18 and TRBJ2-1; TRBD2 matches at 8 bases. The CDR3 consists of 17 residues. Germline trimming cut 3 bases from V and 1 base from J; bases unmatched to any gene: 8. In germline, CDR1 is KGHSH, CDR2 LQKENI.

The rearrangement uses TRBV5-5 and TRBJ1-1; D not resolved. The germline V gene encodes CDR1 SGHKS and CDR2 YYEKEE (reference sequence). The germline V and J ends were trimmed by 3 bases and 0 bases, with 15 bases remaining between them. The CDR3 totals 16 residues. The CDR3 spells CASSWALARVNTEAFF. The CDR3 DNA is TGTGCCAGCAGCTGGGCTTTGGCGCGAGTGAACACTGAAGCTTTCTTT.

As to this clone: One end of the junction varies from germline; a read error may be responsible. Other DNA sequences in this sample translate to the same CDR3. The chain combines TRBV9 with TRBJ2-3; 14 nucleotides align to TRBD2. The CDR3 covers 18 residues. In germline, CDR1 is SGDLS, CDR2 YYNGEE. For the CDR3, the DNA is TGCGCCAGCAGCGCCGGACTAGCGGGGGGCATGGTTACAGATACGCAGTATTTT. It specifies CASSAGLAGGMVTDTQYF.

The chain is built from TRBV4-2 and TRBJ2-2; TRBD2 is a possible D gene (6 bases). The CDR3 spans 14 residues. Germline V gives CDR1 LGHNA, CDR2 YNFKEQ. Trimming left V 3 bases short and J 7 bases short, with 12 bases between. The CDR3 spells CASSQGDSGGELFF. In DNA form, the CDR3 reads TGTGCCAGCAGCCAGGGGGACTCTGGCGGGGAGCTGTTTTTT.

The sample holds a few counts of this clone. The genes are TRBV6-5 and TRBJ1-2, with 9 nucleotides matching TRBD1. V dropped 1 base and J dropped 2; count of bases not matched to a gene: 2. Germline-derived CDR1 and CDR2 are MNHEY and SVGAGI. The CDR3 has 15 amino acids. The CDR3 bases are TGTGCCAGCAGTTACTACAGGGGGCAGAACTATGGCTACACCTTC. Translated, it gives CASSYYRGQNYGYTF.

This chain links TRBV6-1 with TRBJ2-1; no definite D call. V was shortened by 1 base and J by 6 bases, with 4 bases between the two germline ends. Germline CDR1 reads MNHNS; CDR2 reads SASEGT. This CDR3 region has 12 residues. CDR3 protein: CASSEELNEQFF. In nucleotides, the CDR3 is TGTGCCAGCAGTGAAGAACTCAATGAGCAGTTCTTC.

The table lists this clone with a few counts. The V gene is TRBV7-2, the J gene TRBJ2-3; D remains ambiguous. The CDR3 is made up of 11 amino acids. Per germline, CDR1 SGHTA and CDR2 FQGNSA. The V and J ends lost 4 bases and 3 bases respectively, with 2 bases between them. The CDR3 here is CASSSTDTQYF. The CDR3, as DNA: TGTGCCAGCAGCTCAACAGATACGCAGTATTTT.

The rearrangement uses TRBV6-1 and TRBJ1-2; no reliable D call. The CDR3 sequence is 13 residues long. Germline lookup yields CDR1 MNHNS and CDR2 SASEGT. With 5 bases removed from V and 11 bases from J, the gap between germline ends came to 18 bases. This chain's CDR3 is CASSFSHQRGYTF. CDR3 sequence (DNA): TGTGCCAGCAGTTTTTCCCATCAACGGGGTTACACCTTC.

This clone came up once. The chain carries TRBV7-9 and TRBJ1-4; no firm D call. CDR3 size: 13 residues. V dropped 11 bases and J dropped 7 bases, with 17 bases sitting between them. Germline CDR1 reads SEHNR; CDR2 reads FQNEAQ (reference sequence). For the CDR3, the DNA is TGTGCCTCTCTAGGAAATGATGGTGAAAAACTGTTTTTT. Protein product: CASLGNDGEKLFF.

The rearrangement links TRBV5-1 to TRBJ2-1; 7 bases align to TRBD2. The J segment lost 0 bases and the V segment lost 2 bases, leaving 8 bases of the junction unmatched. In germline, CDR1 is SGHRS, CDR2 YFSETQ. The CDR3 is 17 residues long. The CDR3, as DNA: TGCGCCAGCAGCTTTTCTTCGGCGGGGGTCTCCTACAATGAGCAGTTCTTC. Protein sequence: CASSFSSAGVSYNEQFF.

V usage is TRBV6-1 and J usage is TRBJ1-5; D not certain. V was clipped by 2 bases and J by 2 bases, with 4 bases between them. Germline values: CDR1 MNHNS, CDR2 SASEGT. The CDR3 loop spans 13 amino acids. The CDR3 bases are TGTGCCAGCAGTGAACAGGGCAATCAGCCCCAGCATTTT. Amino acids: CASSEQGNQPQHF.

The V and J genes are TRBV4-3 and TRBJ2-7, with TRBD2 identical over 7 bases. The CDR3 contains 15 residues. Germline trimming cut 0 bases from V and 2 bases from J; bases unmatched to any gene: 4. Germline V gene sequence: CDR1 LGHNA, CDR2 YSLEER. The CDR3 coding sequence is TGCGCCAGCAGCCAAGACTGGGAGGGTCCCTACGAGCAGTACTTC. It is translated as CASSQDWEGPYEQYF.